The 21 T cell receptor beta chains below all came from one sample that was sequenced in a study of spatial heterogeneity in lung cancer (dated by TCRdb to 2018 to 2020). The intended sense of this specimen's time point label: sample taken at primary tumor resection. The investigation overall reported the following: A correlation was observed between the number of expanded intratumoral alpha and beta TCRs and the tumor nonsynonymous mutation count.

Library prep was done by 5' RACE. For sequencing, a NextSeq 500 was employed. Using fastp trimming at Q25 and MiXCR clonotype assembly, TCRdb reanalyzed the public sequencing data and kept in-frame beta chains. Rows are combined by CDR3 protein, so each entry shows the most common genes and DNA. For this sample the table gives roughly 19,000 distinct CDR3 sequences, of which approximately 16% were detected only once. The top ten constitute under 35% of the sample. These receptors have no known antigen. The sample here was lung tumor tissue, taken at surgery. The receptor source for this set is a female donor with early-stage non-small cell lung cancer.

This clonotype was seen a handful of times. This chain uses TRBV20-1 with TRBJ2-1; TRBD2 aligns across 7 bases. CDR1 is DFQATT and CDR2 is SNEGSKA in the germline V gene (reference sequence). V dropped 3 bases and J dropped 7; count of bases not matched to a gene: 9. The CDR3 length is 14 residues. CDR3 nucleotides: TGCAGTGCTAGCGGGGGGAGGGCAGGGAATGAGCAGTTCTTC. This translates into CSASGGRAGNEQFF.

The V and J genes are TRBV27 and TRBJ2-7, with D unclear. The CDR3 runs 16 residues. Germline CDR1 MNHEY, CDR2 SMNVEV (reference sequence). Trimming took off 1 base at V and 0 bases at J, with 13 bases between the two ends. CDR3 residues: CASSLFPVTVSYEQYF. In DNA form, the CDR3 reads TGTGCCAGCAGTTTATTCCCTGTGACGGTCTCCTACGAGCAGTACTTC.

This clonotype has a handful of counts. The CDR3 loop reads CASSLVASGTDTQYF. For the CDR3, the DNA is TGTGCCAGCAGCTTGGTAGCTAGCGGCACAGATACGCAGTATTTT. The chain is built from TRBV5-4 and TRBJ2-3, with a weak D call TRBD2 (6 bases). V dropped 0 bases and J dropped 1 base, with 9 bases sitting between them. This CDR3 has 15 residues. CDR1 SGHNT and CDR2 YYREEE come from the germline V gene (reference sequence).

This sequence joins TRBV5-1 and TRBJ2-7; no reliable D call. Germline values: CDR1 SGHRS, CDR2 YFSETQ. V was clipped by 2 bases and J by 4 bases, with 13 bases between them. The CDR3 runs to 14 residues. For the CDR3, the DNA is TGCGCCAGCAGCTTATACTCGGACGGATACGAGCAGTACTTC. It specifies CASSLYSDGYEQYF. Using reference TRBV5-1 and TRBJ2-7 for the parts outside the CDR3, the full variable domain is KAGVTQTPRYLIKTRGQQVTLSCSPISGHRSVSWYQQTPGQGLQFLFEYFSETQRNKGNFPGRFSGRQFSNSRSEMNVSTLELGDSALYLCASSLYSDGYEQYFGPGTRLTVT.

This clonotype was detected ten times or more. J is TRBJ2-3 and V is TRBV20-1, with TRBD2 as a possible D gene (6 bases). Germline V gene lookup returns CDR1 DFQATT and CDR2 SNEGSKA (reference sequence). CDR3 length equals 14 residues. With 3 bases removed from V and 3 bases from J, the gap between germline ends came to 13 bases. The CDR3 DNA sequence: TGCAGTGCTAGCGCCCTAGCGTTGACAGATACGCAGTATTTT. Translation: CSASALALTDTQYF.

The table lists this clonotype with a few counts. The chain has TRBV2 and TRBJ2-3, with D maybe TRBD1 (6 bases). Germline loops: CDR1 SNHLY, CDR2 FYNNEI. V was shortened by 6 bases and J by 0 bases, with 25 bases between the two germline ends. This CDR3 comprises 19 residues. CDR3 protein: CASSLPWTEINFSTDTQYF. The DNA of the CDR3 is TGTGCCAGCAGCCTTCCTTGGACAGAAATAAACTTTAGCACAGATACGCAGTATTTT.

This clonotype was counted many times. The chain links TRBV12-3 or TRBV12-4 to TRBJ2-1; maybe TRBD1 (5 bases). This CDR3 has 14 amino acids. The V and J ends lost 3 bases and 3 bases respectively, with 9 bases between them. CDR3 sequence reads: CASSLGRVYNEQFF. The CDR3 nucleotides are TGTGCCAGCAGTTTGGGCAGGGTCTACAATGAGCAGTTCTTC.

The rearrangement joins TRBV28 to TRBJ2-7; TRBD2 agrees at 7 bases. The CDR3 has 18 residues. V trimming: 5 bases; J trimming: 1 base; junction bases outside the gene matches: 17. Germline CDR1 and CDR2: MDHEN and SYDVKM. Written as DNA, the CDR3 is TGTGCCAGCAGTCCCGGCCGGCTCCAGGGAGGGTGGTCCTACGAGCAGTACTTC. This encodes CASSPGRLQGGWSYEQYF.

The rearrangement joins TRBV10-2 to TRBJ2-7; TRBD2 matches 8 bases. The CDR3 has 17 amino acids. Germline V gene sequence: CDR1 WSHSY, CDR2 SAAADI. V dropped 2 bases and J dropped 6; count of bases not matched to a gene: 15. CDR3 residues: CASSENAGGRSRSEQYF. The CDR3 DNA reads TGCGCCAGCAGTGAGAACGCGGGAGGACGGAGTAGGAGCGAGCAGTACTTC.

The rearrangement uses TRBV12-3 or TRBV12-4 and TRBJ2-1; 11 nucleotides agree with TRBD2. Germline trimming cut 4 bases from V and 7 bases from J; bases unmatched to any gene: 9. The CDR3 is 16 residues long. The CDR3 reads CASSSFSGRAWNEQFF. In DNA form, the CDR3 reads TGTGCCAGCAGTTCCTTTAGCGGGAGGGCCTGGAATGAGCAGTTCTTC.

This clonotype was picked up a small number of times. The chain couples TRBV28 to TRBJ2-1, with D tentatively TRBD1 or TRBD2 (5 bases each). Germline CDR1 and CDR2: MDHEN and SYDVKM. V was shortened by 3 bases and J by 11 bases, with 8 bases between the two germline ends. This CDR3 is 11 amino acids long. The CDR3 sequence: CASSFWGQQFF. In DNA, the CDR3 is TGTGCCAGCAGTTTTTGGGGACAGCAGTTCTTC.

This clonotype was observed many times. The CDR3 sequence is CASKGAGETQYF. DNA of the CDR3: TGTGCCAGCAAGGGGGCCGGGGAGACCCAGTACTTC. The V gene is TRBV6-1, the J gene TRBJ2-5; 7 nucleotides line up with TRBD1. This CDR3 has 12 residues. Germline assignment: CDR1 MNHNS and CDR2 SASEGT. V gave up 7 bases and J gave up 5 bases; unmatched junction bases: 4.

About this clonotype: This clone may be a read error of a much larger clone one base away. The gene calls are TRBV12-3 or TRBV12-4 and TRBJ2-7; 12 bases match TRBD2. CDR3 length equals 15 residues. In nucleotides, the CDR3 is TGTTCCAGCAGTTTAACGCGACTAGCGGGAGACGAGCAGTACTTC. It specifies CSSSLTRLAGDEQYF.

There are a few counts of this clonotype. The chain has TRBV5-1 and TRBJ2-3; TRBD1 is a possible D gene (6 bases). The CDR3 covers 15 residues. V was trimmed by 1 base and J by 0 bases, leaving 9 bases between them. Germline loops: CDR1 SGHRS, CDR2 YFSETQ. CDR3 nucleotides: TGCGCCAGCAGCTTGCAGGGGCATAGCACAGATACGCAGTATTTT. This translates into CASSLQGHSTDTQYF.

This clonotype came up a few times. The chain has TRBV5-1 and TRBJ2-1; TRBD1 matches at 8 bases. The germline gives CDR1 SGHRS, CDR2 YFSETQ. V gave up 7 bases and J gave up 8 bases; unmatched junction bases: 17. CDR3 length equals 16 residues. CDR3 protein: CASSRTGYTGGDEQFF. The CDR3 region has the DNA TGCGCCAGCTCCCGGACAGGTTACACAGGGGGTGATGAGCAGTTCTTC.

The rearrangement joins TRBV6-1 to TRBJ2-3, with a weak D call TRBD2 (5 bases). This CDR3 has 14 amino acids. Germline CDR1 and CDR2: MNHNS and SASEGT. V was trimmed by 7 bases and J by 1 base, leaving 12 bases between them. CDR3 sequence (DNA): TGTGCCAGCATTAAGGAGAGGGGCACAGATACGCAGTATTTT. Protein sequence: CASIKERGTDTQYF.

In regard to this clonotype: This may stem from a read error, because a much larger clone lies one nucleotide away. The chain uses TRBV29-1 and TRBJ2-3; D is possibly TRBD2 (6 bases). In germline, CDR1 is SQVTM, CDR2 ANQGSEA. The CDR3 runs 13 residues. Trimming left V 8 bases short and J 2 bases short, with 14 bases between. The CDR3 loop reads CSSEGFNTDTQYF. In nucleotides, the CDR3 is TGCAGCTCGGAGGGATTCAACACAGATACGCAGTATTTT.

There are a few counts of this clonotype. The CDR3 region has the DNA TGTGCCTGGAGTTATATAGAGAACACCGGGGAGCTGTTTTTT. Translated, it gives CAWSYIENTGELFF. This chain links TRBV30 with TRBJ2-2, with D unclear. Trimming stripped 2 bases from V and 1 base from J, with 8 bases between. This CDR3 comprises 14 residues. Germline V gives CDR1 GTSNPN, CDR2 SVGIG (reference sequence).

The chain links TRBV12-5 to TRBJ2-7; TRBD2 matches 12 bases. The V and J ends lost 4 bases and 7 bases, in that order; junction bases with no gene match: 5. This CDR3 contains 14 residues. Looked up from germline, CDR1 is LGHNT and CDR2 is FRNRAP. The CDR3: CASGSGLAGREQYF. The CDR3 DNA follows: TGTGCTAGTGGTTCCGGACTAGCGGGAAGGGAGCAGTACTTC.

This clonotype was recorded many times. V usage is TRBV5-1 and J usage is TRBJ2-1; weak D call: TRBD2 (6 bases). V lost 3 bases, J lost 10 bases, and 14 bases lay in between. The V gene's germline CDR1 is SGHRS and CDR2 YFSETQ. The CDR3 covers 13 residues. CDR3 DNA: TGCGCCAGCAGCTCCACTAGCCTTCGGGAGCAGTTCTTC. Translated, it gives CASSSTSLREQFF. The variable domain in full, with the rest retrieved from reference TRBV5-1 and TRBJ2-1, is KAGVTQTPRYLIKTRGQQVTLSCSPISGHRSVSWYQQTPGQGLQFLFEYFSETQRNKGNFPGRFSGRQFSNSRSEMNVSTLELGDSALYLCASSSTSLREQFFGPGTRLTVL.

This clonotype is termed medium-sized. The chain links TRBV28 to TRBJ2-1, with 9 nucleotides matching TRBD2. Germline CDR1 and CDR2: MDHEN and SYDVKM. V shed 2 bases, J shed 5 bases, and the junction held 1 base outside the gene matches. This CDR3 has 14 amino acids. Written as DNA, the CDR3 is TGTGCCAGCAGTTTACTAGCGGGAAACAATGAGCAGTTCTTC. Protein product: CASSLLAGNNEQFF. The entire variable domain, with the rest obtained from reference TRBV28 and TRBJ2-1, is as follows: DVKVTQSSRYLVKRTGEKVFLECVQDMDHENMFWYRQDPGLGLRLIYFSYDVKMKEKGDIPEGYSVSREKKERFSLILESASTNQTSMYLCASSLLAGNNEQFFGPGTRLTVL.